One and the same sample provided the 4 T cell receptor beta chains below, sequenced in a study of T-cell memory formation after mild COVID-19. TCRdb recomputed calls from the 5' RACE reads with MiXCR, one row per CDR3 protein. The sample shows 250,000 to 300,000 distinct CDR3 sequences, roughly 16% of them seen only once. Sequencing was performed on PBMCs or a T cell subset sorted from them (not recorded which). The receptors were gathered from a man aged 18 to 29 who had mild COVID-19 (a few samples of this study predate the infection). Cell type and time point are not known.

The chain couples TRBV20-1 to TRBJ1-1; weak D call: TRBD1 (5 bases). Germline V gives CDR1 DFQATT, CDR2 SNEGSKA (reference sequence). CDR3 size: 13 residues. Trimming cost V 0 bases and J 5 bases, with 10 bases left between them. CDR3 loop: CSARESGRTEAFF. The CDR3 nucleotides read TGCAGTGCTAGAGAGTCAGGGAGGACTGAAGCTTTCTTT.

The chain is built from TRBV7-9 and TRBJ1-1, with a weak D call TRBD1 (6 bases). Trimming removed 5 bases at V and 1 base at J, with 8 bases between. CDR1 and CDR2 (germline): SEHNR, FQNEAQ (reference sequence). The CDR3 contains 13 residues. CDR3 sequence (DNA): TGTGCCAGCAGCGACAGGCCGAACACTGAAGCTTTCTTT. Its translation: CASSDRPNTEAFF. The whole variable domain, filled in from reference TRBV7-9 and TRBJ1-1, reads DTGVSQNPRHKITKRGQNVTFRCDPISEHNRLYWYRQTLGQGPEFLTYFQNEAQLEKSRLLSDRFSAERPKGSFSTLEIQRTEQGDSAMYLCASSDRPNTEAFFGQGTRLTVV.

This clonotype was counted between two and nine times. The rearrangement links TRBV12-5 to TRBJ1-1; D call uncertain. V was cut by 6 bases and J by 5 bases, with 10 bases left in between. The CDR3 is 12 residues long. Germline values: CDR1 LGHNT, CDR2 FRNRAP. The CDR3 DNA reads TGTGCTAGTGGCTCCCTGGGGACTGAAGCTTTCTTT. Protein product: CASGSLGTEAFF.

This clonotype was seen more than once but under ten times. V is TRBV7-2 and J is TRBJ1-3, with a possible D match to TRBD1 (6 bases). Trimming took off 5 bases at V and 2 bases at J, with 16 bases between the two ends. The CDR3 spans 16 residues. Germline CDR1 SGHTA, CDR2 FQGNSA. The CDR3 protein is CASSQRPGATGNTIYF. DNA of the CDR3: TGTGCCAGCAGCCAACGTCCAGGGGCGACTGGAAACACCATATATTTT.